Below are 17 T cell receptor beta chains sequenced from a single sample in a study of blood T cell repertoires in COVID-19. Libraries were prepared by immunoSEQ multiplex PCR; TCRdb keeps only in-frame clonotypes and omits some of them. The data show some 16,000 clones, roughly three quarters seen once. The specimen sequenced was peripheral blood. All receptors derive from a man aged 65 to 85 with active or convalescent COVID-19.

The V and J genes are TRBV7-3 and TRBJ2-1, with TRBD2 matching 11 bases. This CDR3 comprises 17 residues. With 5 bases clipped from V and 7 bases from J, the junction kept 13 bases outside the gene matches. The V gene's germline CDR1 is SGHTA and CDR2 FQGTGA. The DNA of the CDR3 is TGTGCCAGCAGCCCTCGTAGTAGCGGGAGGGTGGGAAATGAGCAGTTCTTC. This codes for CASSPRSSGRVGNEQFF.

This clone was detected only once. This rearrangement joins TRBV7-2 to TRBJ1-3, with D possibly being TRBD1 (5 bases). This CDR3 has 15 amino acids. With 5 bases removed from V and 9 bases from J, the gap between germline ends came to 20 bases. Germline V gives CDR1 SGHTA, CDR2 FQGNSA. This CDR3 is CASSLIRDSTITIYF. The CDR3 region has the DNA TGTGCCAGCAGCCTGATAAGGGACTCAACCATCACCATATATTTT.

This clone was seen just once. The chain has TRBV19 and TRBJ1-6, with 10 bases fitting TRBD1. Trimming cost V 5 bases and J 13 bases; bases outside gene matches: 17. This CDR3 comprises 17 residues. CDR1 is LNHDA, CDR2 SQIVND, per germline (reference sequence). As DNA, the CDR3 is TGTGCCAGTAGTGAACATGCCGGGACAGGGGCAATCTGGCCCCTCCACTTT. This codes for CASSEHAGTGAIWPLHF.

The chain couples TRBV9 to TRBJ2-1; 10 bases are shared with TRBD2. Germline CDR1 reads SGDLS; CDR2 reads YYNGEE. The J segment lost 4 bases and the V segment lost 0 bases, leaving 1 base of the junction unmatched. This CDR3 has 15 residues. The CDR3 DNA reads as TGTGCCAGCAGCGTAGGGACTAGCGGTTACAATGAGCAGTTCTTC. Protein: CASSVGTSGYNEQFF.

Remarks on this clone: Other nucleotide sequences in the sample specify the same CDR3. The chain has TRBV27 and TRBJ1-1, with D unclear. Trimming pared 5 bases from V and 1 base from J, leaving 14 bases between. In germline, CDR1 is MNHEY, CDR2 SMNVEV (reference sequence). The CDR3 has 15 amino acids. The CDR3 sequence: CASSPRQGWNTEAFF. The CDR3 coding sequence is TGTGCCAGCAGTCCCCGACAAGGCTGGAACACTGAAGCTTTCTTT.

The chain is built from TRBV30 and TRBJ1-3, with no clear D. The length of the CDR3 is 13 residues. The V and J ends lost 5 bases and 2 bases respectively, with 10 bases between them. Germline V gives CDR1 GTSNPN, CDR2 SVGIG (reference sequence). The CDR3 nucleotides read TGTGCCTGGTCGGGGTCTCCTGGAAACACCATATATTTT. Amino acids: CAWSGSPGNTIYF.

The rearrangement links TRBV2 to TRBJ1-5; D gene ambiguous. Trimming removed 1 base from V and 7 bases from J, with 11 bases in between. This CDR3 is 14 amino acids long. Germline V gene data show CDR1 as SNHLY and CDR2 as FYNNEI. Written as DNA, the CDR3 is TGTGCCAGCAGTGAAGTCGGGGAGGAGCAGCCCCAGCATTTT. Protein sequence: CASSEVGEEQPQHF. The full variable domain, completed using reference TRBV2 and TRBJ1-5, is EPEVTQTPSHQVTQMGQEVILRCVPISNHLYFYWYRQILGQKVEFLVSFYNNEISEKSEIFDDQFSVERPDGSNFTLKIRSTKLEDSAMYFCASSEVGEEQPQHFGDGTRLSIL.

This chain connects TRBV3-1 (or the pseudogene TRBV3-2) to TRBJ1-5; TRBD1 might be the D (5 bases). CDR3 length: 13 amino acids. Trimming shortened V by 4 bases and J by 5 bases, and 9 bases separated the two germline ends. Looked up from germline, CDR1 is LGHDT and CDR2 is YNNKEL (reference sequence). CDR3 in DNA: TGTGCCAGCAGCCCGGACATGCATCAGCCCCAGCATTTT. It translates to CASSPDMHQPQHF.

This clone appeared a few times. The chain combines TRBV19 with TRBJ1-2, with D possibly matching TRBD1 (6 bases). The length of the CDR3 is 15 residues. Germline values: CDR1 LNHDA, CDR2 SQIVND (reference sequence). With 6 bases removed from V and 8 bases from J, the gap between germline ends came to 22 bases. CDR3 DNA: TGTGCCAGTAGCCCTGTTCAGAGGGGGAAAATCGGCTACACCTTC. Translated: CASSPVQRGKIGYTF.

This clone was seen a handful of times. The CDR3 loop is CASSQDEGQGHSPLHF. CDR3 coding DNA: TGCGCCAGCAGCCAAGACGAAGGCCAGGGGCATTCACCCCTCCACTTT. The chain has TRBV4-1 and TRBJ1-6, with a possible D match to TRBD1 (6 bases). The V and J ends lost 0 bases and 8 bases respectively, with 14 bases between them. The CDR3 runs to 16 residues. Germline loops: CDR1 MGHRA, CDR2 YSYEKL.

This chain joins TRBV19 and TRBJ2-3, with a weak D call TRBD1 (6 bases). The CDR3 has 15 residues. The V gene lost 2 bases and the J gene lost 2 bases, with 11 bases spanning the gap. Germline lookup yields CDR1 LNHDA and CDR2 SQIVND (reference sequence). Here the CDR3 DNA reads TGTGCCAGTAGTATAATTGGGGACAACACAGATACGCAGTATTTT. Its protein product is CASSIIGDNTDTQYF.

This clone has a handful of counts. This sequence joins TRBV7-9 and TRBJ1-2; 9 positions agree with TRBD1. The CDR3 sequence is 14 residues long. The trim removed 1 base at V and 6 bases at J, leaving 3 bases unmatched. The germline gives CDR1 SEHNR, CDR2 FQNEAQ (reference sequence). In nucleotides, the CDR3 is TGTGCCAGCAGCTTAGACAGGGGGCACAATGGCTACACCTTC. It is translated as CASSLDRGHNGYTF.

The V call is TRBV7-6, the J call TRBJ2-7, with 7 bases lining up with TRBD1. The trim removed 1 base at V and 2 bases at J, leaving 2 bases unmatched. Germline V CDR1 and CDR2: SGHVS, FNYEAQ. The CDR3 totals 14 residues. As DNA, the CDR3 is TGTGCCAGCAGCTTAGGGGGACAGACCTACGAGCAGTACTTC. Residues: CASSLGGQTYEQYF.

There are a few counts of this clone. The CDR3 DNA reads as TGTGCCAGCAGCACCAAGACAGGGGGCTCAACTAATGAAAAACTGTTTTTT. Translating it yields CASSTKTGGSTNEKLFF. The J gene is TRBJ1-4, the V gene TRBV5-4, with TRBD1 matching over 10 bases. Germline CDR1 SGHNT, CDR2 YYREEE (reference sequence). This CDR3 has 17 amino acids. Unmatched junction bases numbered 6, after V lost 4 bases and J lost 0 bases.

The genes are TRBV5-4 and TRBJ2-6, with D uncertain. The V gene's germline CDR1 is SGHNT and CDR2 YYREEE (reference sequence). V shed 3 bases and J shed 2 bases, with 9 bases lying between them. This CDR3 comprises 15 residues. CDR3 protein: CASSSPGAGANVLTF. Here the CDR3 DNA reads TGTGCCAGCAGCTCCCCCGGAGCTGGGGCCAACGTCCTGACTTTC.

The CDR3 loop is CASSLSGQGAEGYTF. CDR3 in DNA: TGCGCCAGCAGTCTCTCCGGGCAGGGGGCGGAGGGCTACACCTTC. The chain links TRBV5-1 to TRBJ1-2, with 8 bases identical to TRBD1. This CDR3 is built from 15 residues. CDR1 SGHRS and CDR2 YFSETQ come from the germline V gene. V lost 5 bases and J lost 8; bases outside the gene matches: 14.

V usage is TRBV27 and J usage is TRBJ1-5, with D perhaps TRBD1 (5 bases). CDR3 length: 14 residues. V lost 3 bases, J lost 5 bases, and 11 bases lay in between. Germline lookup yields CDR1 MNHEY and CDR2 SMNVEV (reference sequence). The DNA for the CDR3 is TGTGCCAGCAGTTTCGCGGGGGTCCATCAGCCCCAGCATTTT. This encodes CASSFAGVHQPQHF.